These T cell receptor beta chains were read from a single sample in a study of CD8+CD57+ T cells in acquired aplastic anemia. TCRdb re-derived calls from the reads in MiXCR, one entry per CDR3 protein. The sample records some 200,000 distinct CDR3 sequences, 34% being singletons. Specimen: sorted CD4+, CD8+, or CD8+CD57+ T cells (not recorded which) from PBMCs. All receptors come from a human donor in good health, serving as a control. Both conserved end residues are part of each CDR3. Fields, in order: clone size, D gene, J gene, V gene, CDR3 protein, CDR3 DNA. A D gene is named only where the DNA matches it firmly. Clone size, where shown, is once, few, many, or a class for clones that have expanded.

clone size: .
D gene: .
J gene: TRBJ2-7
V gene: TRBV29-1
CDR3 protein: CSVMRLLEDEQYF
CDR3 DNA: TGCAGCGTCATGCGGCTCCTCGAGGACGAGCAGTACTTC

clone size: few
D gene: TRBD1
J gene: TRBJ2-5
V gene: TRBV20-1
CDR3 protein: CSARPRTGGIETQYF
CDR3 DNA: TGCAGTGCTAGACCCCGGACAGGGGGCATCGAGACCCAGTACTTC

clone size: .
D gene: TRBD1
J gene: TRBJ2-1
V gene: TRBV11-1
CDR3 protein: CASSFRTGNNEQFF
CDR3 DNA: TGTGCCAGCAGCTTCCGGACAGGGAACAATGAGCAGTTCTTC

clone size: .
D gene: TRBD1
J gene: TRBJ2-7
V gene: TRBV3-1
CDR3 protein: CASSRRQGISLEQYF
CDR3 DNA: TGTGCCAGCAGCCGACGACAGGGCATATCCCTCGAGCAGTACTTC

clone size: .
D gene: .
J gene: TRBJ1-1
V gene: TRBV7-9
CDR3 protein: CASSFQADWVGNTEAFF
CDR3 DNA: TGTGCCAGCAGCTTTCAGGCGGATTGGGTTGGGAACACTGAAGCTTTCTTT

clone size: many
D gene: .
J gene: TRBJ1-1
V gene: TRBV19
CDR3 protein: CASTRPWAQGPYTEAFF
CDR3 DNA: TGTGCCAGTACCCGACCTTGGGCCCAGGGTCCGTACACTGAAGCTTTCTTT

clone size: many
D gene: .
J gene: TRBJ1-5
V gene: TRBV20-1
CDR3 protein: CSAREPGRRALGQPQHF
CDR3 DNA: TGCAGTGCTAGGGAGCCAGGGAGACGGGCGTTGGGTCAGCCCCAGCATTTT

clone size: many
D gene: .
J gene: TRBJ1-2
V gene: TRBV29-1
CDR3 protein: CSVEGRRQSNYGYTF
CDR3 DNA: TGCAGCGTTGAAGGCCGACGGCAATCTAACTATGGCTACACCTTC

clone size: many
D gene: TRBD1
J gene: TRBJ2-1
V gene: TRBV2
CDR3 protein: CASSSRDRGYNEQFF
CDR3 DNA: TGTGCCAGCAGCTCCCGGGACAGGGGGTACAATGAGCAGTTCTTC

clone size: many
D gene: TRBD1
J gene: TRBJ2-7
V gene: TRBV7-8
CDR3 protein: CASTPDRGLEQYF
CDR3 DNA: TGTGCCAGCACCCCTGACAGGGGGCTTGAGCAGTACTTC

clone size: many
D gene: .
J gene: TRBJ1-5
V gene: TRBV19
CDR3 protein: CASSIDGGQPQHF
CDR3 DNA: TGTGCCAGTAGTATTGATGGAGGGCAGCCCCAGCATTTT

clone size: many
D gene: TRBD1
J gene: TRBJ2-7
V gene: TRBV9
CDR3 protein: CASSHGQGLYEQYF
CDR3 DNA: TGTGCCAGCAGCCACGGACAGGGACTCTACGAGCAGTACTTC

clone size: few
D gene: TRBD1
J gene: TRBJ1-1
V gene: TRBV4-2
CDR3 protein: CASKQGANEDTEAFF
CDR3 DNA: TGTGCCAGCAAACAGGGGGCTAATGAGGACACTGAAGCTTTCTTT

clone size: .
D gene: .
J gene: TRBJ1-5
V gene: TRBV12-3/TRBV12-4
CDR3 protein: CASSDTGQRPQHF
CDR3 DNA: TGTGCCAGCAGTGATACAGGGCAGCGGCCCCAGCATTTT

clone size: many
D gene: .
J gene: TRBJ1-1
V gene: TRBV5-6
CDR3 protein: CASSPDTLHTEAFF
CDR3 DNA: TGTGCCAGCAGCCCCGACACATTACACACTGAAGCTTTCTTT

clone size: .
D gene: .
J gene: TRBJ2-7
V gene: TRBV2
CDR3 protein: CASSVGGGDEQYF
CDR3 DNA: TGTGCCAGCAGTGTCGGGGGAGGTGACGAGCAGTACTTC

clone size: .
D gene: .
J gene: TRBJ1-2
V gene: TRBV15
CDR3 protein: CATSRMVVTESYGYTF
CDR3 DNA: TGTGCCACCAGCAGAATGGTGGTTACAGAGTCCTATGGCTACACCTTC

clone size: .
D gene: .
J gene: TRBJ1-2
V gene: TRBV5-6
CDR3 protein: CASSSTLLSGGRIYGYTF
CDR3 DNA: TGTGCCAGCAGCTCCACCCTCCTCTCGGGGGGCAGGATCTATGGCTACACCTTC

clone size: many
D gene: .
J gene: TRBJ2-7
V gene: TRBV20-1
CDR3 protein: CSARARNSAYEQYF
CDR3 DNA: TGCAGTGCTAGAGCCCGCAACTCGGCTTACGAGCAGTACTTC

clone size: .
D gene: TRBD1
J gene: TRBJ1-1
V gene: TRBV15
CDR3 protein: CATSRYGGDSTEAFF
CDR3 DNA: TGTGCCACCAGCAGATATGGAGGGGACAGCACTGAAGCTTTCTTT

clone size: .
D gene: TRBD1
J gene: TRBJ2-3
V gene: TRBV5-1
CDR3 protein: CASSWGDRAPDTQYF
CDR3 DNA: TGCGCCAGCAGCTGGGGGGACAGGGCCCCAGATACGCAGTATTTT

clone size: many
D gene: .
J gene: TRBJ1-1
V gene: TRBV4-1
CDR3 protein: CASSQRGAVPSLDTEAFF
CDR3 DNA: TGCGCCAGCAGCCAAAGGGGGGCAGTCCCTTCTTTGGACACTGAAGCTTTCTTT

clone size: few
D gene: .
J gene: TRBJ1-2
V gene: TRBV18
CDR3 protein: CASSPADSIFLGYTF
CDR3 DNA: TGTGCCAGCTCACCTGCGGACAGCATTTTCCTCGGCTACACCTTC

clone size: .
D gene: TRBD1
J gene: TRBJ1-5
V gene: TRBV6-1
CDR3 protein: CASSEPGTGRQPQHF
CDR3 DNA: TGTGCCAGCAGTGAACCCGGGACAGGGAGGCAGCCCCAGCATTTT

clone size: .
D gene: TRBD1
J gene: TRBJ2-7
V gene: TRBV2
CDR3 protein: CASEGGNYEQYF
CDR3 DNA: TGTGCCAGCGAAGGGGGCAACTACGAGCAGTACTTC

clone size: .
D gene: TRBD1
J gene: TRBJ2-1
V gene: TRBV7-8
CDR3 protein: CASSFGTGHNEQFF
CDR3 DNA: TGTGCCAGCAGCTTCGGGACAGGCCACAATGAGCAGTTCTTC

clone size: many
D gene: .
J gene: TRBJ2-3
V gene: TRBV29-1
CDR3 protein: CSVELNTDTQYF
CDR3 DNA: TGCAGCGTTGAGTTGAACACAGATACGCAGTATTTT

clone size: many
D gene: TRBD1
J gene: TRBJ1-2
V gene: TRBV19
CDR3 protein: CASSMAGGWYGYTF
CDR3 DNA: TGTGCCAGTAGTATGGCAGGGGGTTGGTATGGCTACACCTTC

clone size: .
D gene: TRBD1
J gene: TRBJ2-7
V gene: TRBV18
CDR3 protein: CASSPPDRGDEQYF
CDR3 DNA: TGTGCCAGCTCACCCCCCGACAGGGGGGACGAGCAGTACTTC

clone size: many
D gene: .
J gene: TRBJ2-3
V gene: TRBV19
CDR3 protein: CASSDPGRGTDTQYF
CDR3 DNA: TGTGCCAGTAGCGACCCAGGACGGGGCACAGATACGCAGTATTTT

clone size: .
D gene: TRBD1
J gene: TRBJ1-1
V gene: TRBV9
CDR3 protein: CASSAPADRVIRMNTEAFF
CDR3 DNA: TGTGCCAGCAGCGCGCCGGCGGACAGGGTTATCCGGATGAACACTGAAGCTTTCTTT

clone size: few
D gene: TRBD2
J gene: TRBJ2-1
V gene: TRBV5-1
CDR3 protein: CASSFRPPLAGEYNEQFF
CDR3 DNA: TGCGCCAGCAGCTTCCGCCCCCCTCTAGCGGGGGAATACAATGAGCAGTTCTTC

clone size: few
D gene: TRBD2
J gene: TRBJ2-3
V gene: TRBV4-2
CDR3 protein: CASSQAGLARTTDTQYF
CDR3 DNA: TGTGCCAGCAGCCAAGCGGGACTAGCCCGTACCACAGATACGCAGTATTTT

clone size: .
D gene: TRBD2
J gene: TRBJ2-5
V gene: TRBV7-7
CDR3 protein: CASSNGLAGAGETQYF
CDR3 DNA: TGTGCCAGCAGCAACGGACTAGCGGGAGCGGGTGAGACCCAGTACTTC

clone size: .
D gene: .
J gene: TRBJ1-4
V gene: TRBV5-1
CDR3 protein: CASSEDSLRTNEKLFF
CDR3 DNA: TGCGCCAGCAGCGAGGACAGCCTGCGGACTAATGAAAAACTGTTTTTT

clone size: .
D gene: .
J gene: TRBJ1-1
V gene: TRBV13
CDR3 protein: CASSWPAGAEAFF
CDR3 DNA: TGTGCCAGCAGCTGGCCGGCAGGCGCTGAAGCTTTCTTT

clone size: .
D gene: .
J gene: TRBJ1-3
V gene: TRBV11-2
CDR3 protein: CASSLNPAGETGNTIYF
CDR3 DNA: TGTGCCAGCAGCTTAAATCCCGCGGGGGAGACTGGAAACACCATATATTTT

clone size: many
D gene: TRBD1
J gene: TRBJ2-1
V gene: TRBV25-1
CDR3 protein: CASSEAGGSYNEQFF
CDR3 DNA: TGTGCCAGCAGTGAAGCAGGGGGTTCCTACAATGAGCAGTTCTTC